What follows are 8 T cell receptor beta chains derived from one specimen sequenced in a study of T cells after posttransplantation cyclophosphamide. Libraries were prepared by immunoSEQ multiplex PCR; TCRdb keeps only in-frame clonotypes and omits some of them. The sample consists of 66,000 or so clones, about 94% of them appearing once. Sequencing was done on a sample of PBMCs. The origin of the receptors is a woman aged 25 to 39 in good health and a related stem cell transplant donor.

This chain uses TRBV28 with TRBJ1-2; no clear D. The CDR3 totals 13 residues. Germline CDR1 reads MDHEN; CDR2 reads SYDVKM. Trimming cost V 2 bases and J 4 bases, with 8 bases left between them. The chain's CDR3 is CASSLQDRYGYTF. The CDR3 nucleotides are TGTGCCAGCAGTTTACAAGATCGCTATGGCTACACCTTC.

The V and J genes are TRBV29-1 and TRBJ2-3; D may be TRBD1 (5 bases). Per germline, CDR1 SQVTM and CDR2 ANQGSEA. Trimming pared 7 bases from V and 10 bases from J, leaving 21 bases between. The CDR3 totals 13 residues. This chain's CDR3 is CSGGQPPQGPQYF. CDR3 DNA: TGCAGCGGGGGTCAGCCCCCTCAGGGTCCGCAGTATTTT.

The chain links TRBV5-5 to TRBJ1-1; possibly TRBD1 for D (6 bases). Germline CDR1 and CDR2: SGHKS and YYEKEE (reference sequence). V lost 6 bases and J 8 bases, leaving 23 bases between the germline ends. CDR3 length equals 15 residues. This chain's CDR3 is CASTPLIQGLREAFF. The CDR3 DNA follows: TGTGCCAGCACCCCATTAATACAGGGACTTCGGGAAGCTTTCTTT.

The chain joins TRBV5-1 to TRBJ2-2; 8 nucleotides match TRBD1. V lost 0 bases to trimming and J lost 5 bases; unmatched junction nucleotides: 3. The CDR3 contains 15 residues. Looked up from germline, CDR1 is SGHRS and CDR2 is YFSETQ. The DNA of the CDR3 is TGCGCCAGCAGCTTGGGAACAGGGGGAACCGGGGAGCTGTTTTTT. The encoded protein is CASSLGTGGTGELFF. The full variable domain, rest sourced from reference TRBV5-1 and TRBJ2-2, is KAGVTQTPRYLIKTRGQQVTLSCSPISGHRSVSWYQQTPGQGLQFLFEYFSETQRNKGNFPGRFSGRQFSNSRSEMNVSTLELGDSALYLCASSLGTGGTGELFFGEGSRLTVL.

The chain couples TRBV6-5 to TRBJ1-2; possible D gene TRBD1, 5 bases. Trimming shortened V by 6 bases and J by 6 bases, and 17 bases separated the two germline ends. The germline CDR1 and CDR2 sequences are MNHEY and SVGAGI. This CDR3 spans 14 amino acids. The CDR3: CASRTPGGNDGYTF. In DNA form, the CDR3 reads TGTGCCAGCAGGACCCCCGGGGGTAATGATGGCTACACCTTC.

This clone showed up just a few times. The rearrangement links TRBV19 to TRBJ1-3; D is unresolved. The germline gives CDR1 LNHDA, CDR2 SQIVND (reference sequence). CDR3 length equals 16 residues. Trimming took off 0 bases at V and 0 bases at J, with 9 bases between the two ends. CDR3 coding DNA: TGTGCCAGTAGTATAGATCCCACCCGCTCTGGAAACACCATATATTTT. This codes for CASSIDPTRSGNTIYF. Supplemented by reference TRBV19 and TRBJ1-3, the full variable domain reads DGGITQSPKYLFRKEGQNVTLSCEQNLNHDAMYWYRQDPGQGLRLIYYSQIVNDFQKGDIAEGYSVSREKKESFPLTVTSAQKNPTAFYLCASSIDPTRSGNTIYFGEGSWLTVV.

The rearrangement uses TRBV14 and TRBJ2-7, with D possibly matching TRBD1 (5 bases). The CDR3 length is 15 residues. V lost 0 bases, J lost 0 bases, and 9 bases lay in between. The germline V gene encodes CDR1 SGHDN and CDR2 FVKESK. CDR3 coding DNA: TGTGCCAGCAGCCAAGAAGGGGTTGGCTCCTACGAGCAGTACTTC. It codes for CASSQEGVGSYEQYF.

This chain links TRBV7-3 with TRBJ1-2; 7 bases agree with TRBD1. The V gene end was trimmed by 5 bases and the J gene end by 1 base; junction bases not matched to a gene: 4. The germline CDR1 and CDR2 sequences are SGHTA and FQGTGA. CDR3 size: 14 residues. CDR3 bases: TGTGCCAGCAGCCCCGGGACAGTTAACTATGGCTACACCTTC. Translating it yields CASSPGTVNYGYTF.